Described below is a single T cell receptor beta chain sequence and its context. The antigen it recognizes is unknown. No qualities accompany the bases; no much larger clone lies one base away. This specimen belongs to a study of OX40 agonist ivuxolimab in advanced cancers. Study-level background: The costimulatory receptor OX40 (CD134) was targeted by ivuxolimab, a fully human IgG2 agonistic monoclonal antibody. Intravenous ivuxolimab was administered to patients every 2 weeks at six dose levels: 0.01, 0.1, 0.3, 1.5, 3 and 10 mg/kg. Of the approximately 54 patients in dose escalation, approximately 20 had hepatocellular carcinoma, roughly 15 had melanoma, 9 had renal cell carcinoma and 9 had head and neck cancer. The dose-escalation cohort was about 87% male with a mean age of about 60 years, ranging from 23 to 79. Prior anti-PD-1, anti-PD-L1 or anti-CTLA-4 therapy was permitted, and about two fifths of dose-escalation patients had received checkpoint inhibitors. Partial responses were achieved by three dose-escalation patients, of whom one had hepatocellular carcinoma and two had cutaneous melanoma. Peripheral TCRbeta sequencing aimed to test whether ivuxolimab altered TCR sequence diversity and caused clonal T-cell expansion. The monotherapy dose-escalation portion (N = 52 patients) of the phase I ivuxolimab trial is reported in the paper.

To sequence the TCRbeta CDR3 region, genomic DNA was isolated from the sorted cells. TCRbeta CDR3 regions were sequenced using the immunoSEQ Assay. TCRdb's version of the immuneACCESS table is confined to in-frame rearrangements and falls short of the full clone set. An unresolved V gene accounts for under half of the shortfall where checked; the remainder is of unknown origin. Here the sample has 100,000 or so clones; roughly 94% occur a single time. The ten largest clones represent 0.15% to 0.2% of the sample. Patients with autoimmune disease history or receiving systemic immunosuppression were excluded from the trial. Peripheral blood for TCR sequencing was collected from all dose cohorts at baseline, on cycle 4 day 1, and on cycle 7 day 1. Samples came from an open-label, multicenter, first-in-human phase I dose-escalation trial of ivuxolimab. Adults with locally advanced or metastatic head and neck squamous cell, hepatocellular, melanoma or renal cell carcinoma were enrolled in the trial. CD4+ and CD8+ T cells were sorted separately from peripheral blood before TCR sequencing.

The paper as a whole reports these results and caveats: At doses of 0.1 to 3.0 mg/kg, clonal expansion of both CD4+ and CD8+ blood T cells was observed from baseline to week 6. The antigen specificity of the clonally expanded peripheral T cells was not determined. On average, CD8+ T cells showed more expanded clones than CD4+ T cells after ivuxolimab. Low levels of normalized T-cell clonal expansion were also seen in some nonresponding patients. Partial responders in the 0.1-3.0 mg/kg groups had among the lowest normalized peripheral clonal expansion, especially among CD8+ T cells.

Here V drops 6 bases and J drops 0 bases, and the junction holds 11 bases not matched to any gene. The CDR3 numbers 17 residues from cysteine through phenylalanine. The DNA shown is the 51-base CDR3, in frame from base 1. CDR1 and CDR2 (KGHSH, LQKENI) derive from the germline V gene. The sample here was CD4+ or CD8+ T cells sorted from blood, taken in a trial of the OX40 agonist ivuxolimab. This receptor was obtained from an adult with an advanced solid tumor such as melanoma, head and neck, liver or kidney cancer. The rearrangement combines TRBV18 with TRBJ1-5; 7 junctional bases match TRBD1. The DNA sequence reads TGTGCCAGCTCCCTAGGGACAGCTACCCATAGCAATCAGCCCCAGCATTTT. It specifies CASSLGTATHSNQPQHF.